This T cell receptor beta chain was recovered during a study of beta chain features in type 1 diabetes. As for the study in general: The patients were much like the healthy donors in age, gender and cell yields.

The sequenced template was cDNA made from the entire isolated RNA. The table came from immunoSEQ multiplex PCR; TCRdb's copy has only in-frame clones and leaves some out. The repertoire holds more than 250,000 clones, with 20% to 25% as singletons. Overall study results and limits: cDNA sequencing could over-represent cells with high TCR expression. Type 1 diabetes patients showed a moderate but significant shortening of TCRB CDR3s in all four CD4+ subsets. There were fewer insertions and more deletions at the VDJ junctions of type 1 diabetes patients.

The V and J ends lost 0 bases and 7 bases, in that order; junction bases with no gene match: 6. The CDR3 consists of 15 residues. The germline gives CDR1 SGDLS, CDR2 YYNGEE. In the case of this clone: What it binds is not known.

Material for sequencing was naive CD4+ T cells from blood. The chain employs TRBV9 and TRBJ2-1; 8 bases fit TRBD2. The clonotype originates from a woman aged 25 to 39 with type 1 diabetes. CDR3 sequence reads: CASSVGTSLFNEQFF. CDR3 nucleotides: TGTGCCAGCAGCGTAGGGACTAGCCTTTTTAATGAGCAGTTCTTC.